The source of this T cell receptor (beta chain) is a study of cytomegalovirus exposure and HLA in healthy donors (dated by TCRdb to 2015 to 2018). With regard to the full study: According to an earlier analysis of a few hundred of the donors, about 180 million T cells yielded over 100 million unique TCR beta sequences and about 300 Gb of sequence data. Around 300 gigabases of sequencing data and tens of millions of unique TCR sequences were included in an early release covering about 700 HLA-typed donors. Of the approximately 400 genotyped donors, approximately 82% fell in the genetic ancestry cluster associated with self-reported Caucasian donors. The study aimed to test whether signatures of past pathogen exposure could be identified by cataloging public T cell receptors. The study used immunosequencing to profile the T cell repertoires of 600 to 850 subjects and linked those repertoires to cytomegalovirus serostatus. Along with the approximately 700-subject first cohort, a separate validation cohort of around 120 different subjects was used. High-throughput TCR immunosequencing, statistical association of individual TCRs with disease status, and machine learning were combined to predict cytomegalovirus infection status. To study patterns of TCR occurrence, a later analysis re-analyzed previously published TCR beta repertoires from just over 650 donors and added high-resolution HLA genotyping. In the later analysis, no new phenotypic data were used to find candidate immune exposures; instead, reliance was placed on TCR beta sequences and their occurrence across donors. An earlier analysis of around 540 of the donors applied high-throughput TCR beta sequencing to assess whether each TCR beta V gene segment acted as functional or pseudogenic. Donor age, sex, ethnicity and CMV serostatus were compiled together with the repertoire data. A later genetic analysis took genome-wide SNP genotypes for about 55% of the roughly 700 donors and used that subset as a discovery cohort. Every repertoire in the discovery cohort had been generated on one and the same sequencing platform. Both class I and class II loci were covered by HLA typing, at four-digit resolution. The number of donors typed differed by locus, with about 629-640 for A, B, C, DRB1 and DQB1, around 500 for DQA1, approximately 580 for DPA1, and some 440 for DPB1. Four or five DR-DQ haplotypes were handled as single units for association and clustering because linkage in the cohort was strong. On average, around 240,000 unique TCR beta nucleotide sequences were sequenced per donor among 398 genotyped donors of the cohort, with roughly 20% of those sequences being non-productive.

The paper as a whole reports these results and caveats: According to a later analysis, most CMV-associated TCR beta chains appeared to be HLA-restricted, and the HLA associations seemed to be driven largely by CMV exposure. In a later analysis, HLA-associated TCR beta chains showed more clonal expansion and lower generation probabilities than non-associated chains that were equally common. In a later genetic analysis, fewer N-insertions in productive TCRs were reported among donors in an Asian-associated ancestry cluster than the 666-donor mean. Several of the top co-occurrence clusters appeared to be linked to parvovirus B19, influenza, CMV and Epstein-Barr virus, according to a later analysis. A later genetic analysis associated a missense DCLRE1C variant with V-gene and J-gene trimming of TCR beta chains, and an independent cohort replicated the association. Because some donors lacked HLA typing at each locus, the association tests relied only on the typed subset. The cohort was sequenced for TCR beta chains only, and without alpha or paired-chain data the features that could be detected were limited. Because counts were too low, roughly 16 rarely observed V segments, including chromosome 9 orphons, were left out of the earlier analysis of approximately 500 of the donors. Correlated functional status among segregating V segments might be attributable to linkage disequilibrium, but an unknown experimental factor could not be ruled out. A cluster of highly shared sequence variants was judged likely to represent a technical artifact of the sequencing pipeline. In an earlier analysis of some 540 of the donors, most TCR beta V segments appeared in productive rearrangements about 87% or about 30% of the time, broadly matching IMGT annotations. A further reported finding was that TCR beta sequences accurately predicted the HLA-A and HLA-B alleles for most subjects in the first cohort. The authors suggested that the approach could potentially be extended to other disease states and immunological phenotypes. Most TCR sequences were observed very rarely across donors, whereas some public TCRs were present in many individuals. Specific HLA alleles were associated with roughly 16,000 TCR beta sequences at a false discovery rate of 0.05 in a later analysis. For the cohort, immune exposure information was limited to CMV serostatus. A total of 164 TCR beta chains were listed by the study as associated with cytomegalovirus. Sequencing depth was assumed to be roughly uniform across donors in the presence/absence analyses, though that assumption may not hold. A later analysis found that TCR association rates varied across HLA loci, with DRB1 alleles showing the most associated TCRs and HLA-C alleles the fewest. Strong co-occurrence of HLA alleles, especially DR and DQ, made assigning TCR associations to individual alleles difficult. A few of the identified cytomegalovirus-associated TCR beta chains were confirmed in vitro to be specific for cytomegalovirus antigens. Some IMGT-functional V segments, including TRBV6-2 and TRBV6-3, could not be told apart with the 87-base-pair reads, so those segments were excluded. Cytomegalovirus status was reported to be diagnosed by the classifier with high specificity and sensitivity in both the original and validation cohorts.

Remarks on this clone: Its binding antigen is unknown.

Library construction relied on the immunoSEQ multiplex PCR assay. For the multiplex PCR, a mixture combining 60 forward primers for TCR Vbeta segments and 13 reverse primers for TCR Jbeta segments was used. Amplification of the CDR3 region of rearranged TCR beta genes was performed with a multiplex PCR assay on genomic DNA. The amplified TCR beta libraries were sequenced on the Illumina HiSeq System as 87-base-pair reads. In the paper's pipeline: A later analysis counted tens of millions of unique TCR beta chains across the 650 to 700 repertoires, and about 10 million of these chains were shared by at least two donors. A nearest-neighbor algorithm error-corrected the raw reads and collapsed the reads into unique sequences, merging closely related sequences to remove PCR and sequencing errors. CDR3 sequences were aligned to IMGT reference sequences to assign V, D and J gene segments. For a sequence to be retained, a match of at least six nucleotides was required to both a V gene segment and a J gene segment. A rearrangement counted as productive if the CDR3 had no stop codons and remained in frame with V and J, and every other rearrangement counted as non-productive. Following IMGT convention, CDR3 was defined as the stretch from the second conserved V-encoded cysteine up to the conserved J-encoded phenylalanine. The earlier analysis of around 640 of the donors excluded sequences that lacked an unambiguous match to a single V gene segment. In an earlier analysis of approximately 590 of the donors, V segments were called functional above 56.7% productive rearrangements and were called segregating when the between-donor standard deviation exceeded 5%. To diagnose cytomegalovirus status from the catalog of TCR beta chain sequences, a statistical classification framework was built. In a later analysis, V and J genes were assigned by comparing TCR nucleotide sequences against IMGT/GENE-DB human TR gene sequences. Using the TCRdist pipeline, a later analysis assigned CDR3 sequences along with most-parsimonious VDJ recombination scenarios. A later analysis defined each TCR beta chain by its CDR3 amino acid sequence plus V-gene family, and excluded reads lacking a unique V-gene family. A later analysis removed several hundred highly shared, low-generation-probability nucleotide sequences to deal with suspected cross-contamination and a sequencing artifact. For each public chain, a later analysis derived a clonal expansion index from normalized ranks of inferred template counts within each repertoire. In a later analysis, generation probabilities were computed using a VDJ recombination model fitted to out-of-frame rearrangements, and the results were checked against IGoR. A later analysis scored TCR-TCR, TCR-HLA and TCR-CMV co-occurrence with hypergeometric tests, applying a repertoire-size bias correction to TCR pairs. In a later analysis, false discovery rates were estimated by permuting HLA or CMV assignments 20 times. In a later analysis, co-occurring TCRs were grouped using DBSCAN, and TCRdist sequence similarity was added for clustering within HLA-allele-positive subsets. Co-occurrence clustering excluded repertoires with fewer than 30,000 or more than 120,000 public chains, plus five with anomalous nucleotide sharing. Here the immuneACCESS table is served through TCRdb, limited to in-frame sequences with V and J called. Missing clones are a known gap in these copies; in checked studies unresolved V genes cover under half, and the rest lacks a known reason. The V and J calls and clone size were taken over from that table, and D and trimming were inferred from the DNA. The table held for this sample gives 130,000 or so clones. The ten largest clones take up 2% to 2.5% of the sample.

The cohort was made up of 500 to 850 healthy bone marrow donors. All cohort members were sampled while nominally healthy, although unrecorded immune exposures were likely present. The donor was CMV seronegative and belonged to the group of 380 or so seronegative cohort members. A peripheral blood sample was collected from each donor, and TCR beta sequencing was performed on peripheral blood mononuclear cells. The Qiagen DNeasy Blood Extraction Kit was used to extract genomic DNA from the blood cell samples. From a lookup of the germline V gene, CDR1 and CDR2 are SGHVS and FNYEAQ. Reading from cysteine to phenylalanine, the CDR3 counts 17 amino acids. Only the CDR3 DNA stays, 51 bases, in frame from base 1. V ends up 5 bases short and J 4 bases short, with an unmatched junction base count of 10.

The material sequenced was PBMCs. The sequence came from a woman in her late teens or twenties in good health and CMV-seronegative. This sequence uses TRBV7-6 and TRBJ1-4, with 10 bases in between that match TRBD1. For the CDR3, the sequence is CASSRTTGGGINEKLFF. The DNA reads as follows: TGTGCCAGCAGCCGAACGACAGGGGGCGGGATTAATGAAAAACTGTTTTTT.